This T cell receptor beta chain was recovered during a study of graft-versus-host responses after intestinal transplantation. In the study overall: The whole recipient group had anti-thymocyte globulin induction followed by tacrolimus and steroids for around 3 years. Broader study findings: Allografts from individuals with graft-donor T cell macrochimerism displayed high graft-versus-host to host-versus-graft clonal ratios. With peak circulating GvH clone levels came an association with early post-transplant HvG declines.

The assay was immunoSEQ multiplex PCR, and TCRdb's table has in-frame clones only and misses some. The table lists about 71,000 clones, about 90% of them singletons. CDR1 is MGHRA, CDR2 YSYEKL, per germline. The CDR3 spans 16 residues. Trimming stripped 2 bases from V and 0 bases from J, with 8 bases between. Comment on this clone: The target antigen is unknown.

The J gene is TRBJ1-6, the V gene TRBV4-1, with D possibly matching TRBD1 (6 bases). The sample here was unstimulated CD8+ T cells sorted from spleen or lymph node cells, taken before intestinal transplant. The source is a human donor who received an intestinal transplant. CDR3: CASSQRGSSYNSPLHF. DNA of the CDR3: TGCGCCAGCAGCCAAAGGGGGAGCTCCTATAATTCACCCCTCCACTTT.